A single sample is the source of the 18 T cell receptor beta chains below, sequenced in a study of cytomegalovirus exposure and HLA in healthy donors. Assay: immunoSEQ multiplex PCR; the TCRdb copy retains only in-frame clones and omits some. Of around 200,000 clones listed, almost 90% are singletons. Sequencing was carried out using PBMCs. The receptor set was obtained from a woman aged 18-29 years in good health and CMV-seronegative.

The chain employs TRBV28 and TRBJ2-7; possibly TRBD1 for D (6 bases). The V end was cut by 2 bases, the J end by 3 bases, with 14 bases between. This CDR3 spans 15 amino acids. Germline CDR1 reads MDHEN; CDR2 reads SYDVKM. CDR3 loop: CASSLPGQNLYEQYF. Here the CDR3 DNA reads TGTGCCAGCAGTTTACCCGGACAGAACCTCTACGAGCAGTACTTC.

The chain couples TRBV5-1 to TRBJ2-1; D gene unclear. The CDR3 totals 14 residues. CDR1 and CDR2 from the germline V gene are SGHRS and YFSETQ. Trimming pared 2 bases from V and 4 bases from J, leaving 10 bases between. The CDR3 reads CASSFSIVYNEQFF. CDR3 in DNA: TGCGCCAGCAGCTTTAGCATAGTTTACAATGAGCAGTTCTTC.

The chain couples TRBV28 to TRBJ1-5; 12 positions agree with TRBD1. Per germline, CDR1 MDHEN and CDR2 SYDVKM. The ends lost 6 bases at V and 2 bases at J; junction bases unmatched: 8. This CDR3 spans 17 amino acids. CDR3 DNA: TGTGCCAGCAGCCCCGGGACAGGGGGCGTGGGCAATCAGCCCCAGCATTTT. It is translated as CASSPGTGGVGNQPQHF.

The genes are TRBV4-1 and TRBJ1-4; D may be TRBD1 (5 bases). This CDR3 spans 15 amino acids. Trimming shortened V by 4 bases and J by 7 bases, and 16 bases separated the two germline ends. Germline V gives CDR1 MGHRA, CDR2 YSYEKL. The CDR3 loop reads CASSLWGGEGEKLFF. The CDR3 DNA is TGCGCCAGCAGCCTTTGGGGGGGGGAGGGTGAAAAACTGTTTTTT.

This clone was found a few times. This chain connects TRBV18 to TRBJ2-1, with 7 nucleotides matching TRBD2. This CDR3 is 11 amino acids long. Germline CDR1 is KGHSH and CDR2 is LQKENI. The J segment lost 10 bases and the V segment lost 3 bases, leaving 0 bases of the junction unmatched. Here the CDR3 reads CASSPSGEQFF. CDR3 sequence (DNA): TGTGCCAGCTCACCTAGCGGGGAGCAGTTCTTC.

J is TRBJ2-7 and V is TRBV5-6, with TRBD2 matching 11 bases. Germline CDR1 is SGHDT and CDR2 is YYEEEE. CDR3 size: 14 residues. J gave up 7 bases and V 4 bases, and 7 bases lay outside the gene matches. The CDR3 spells CASSAGLAASEQYF. For the CDR3, the DNA is TGTGCCAGCAGCGCGGGACTAGCGGCTAGTGAGCAGTACTTC. The full variable domain, its missing parts supplied by reference TRBV5-6 and TRBJ2-7, is DAGVTQSPTHLIKTRGQQVTLRCSPKSGHDTVSWYQQALGQGPQFIFQYYEEEERQRGNFPDRFSGHQFPNYSSELNVNALLLGDSALYLCASSAGLAASEQYFGPGTRLTVT.

This chain joins TRBV27 and TRBJ2-3; D might be TRBD2 (5 bases). Germline CDR1 MNHEY, CDR2 SMNVEV (reference sequence). This CDR3 spans 14 amino acids. Trimming took 4 bases from V and 1 from J, leaving 9 bases between them. This CDR3 is CASSSLARTDTQYF. CDR3 DNA: TGTGCCAGCAGTTCGCTAGCCCGCACAGATACGCAGTATTTT.

The V and J genes are TRBV15 and TRBJ2-3; the D is unclear. This CDR3 has 16 amino acids. Per germline, CDR1 LNHNV and CDR2 YYDKDF (reference sequence). The V and J ends lost 1 base and 2 bases respectively, with 13 bases between them. This CDR3 is CATSRVSTLITDTQYF. Here the CDR3 DNA reads TGTGCCACCAGCAGAGTTAGCACTTTGATCACAGATACGCAGTATTTT. Drawing the rest from reference TRBV15 and TRBJ2-3, the complete variable domain is DAMVIQNPRYQVTQFGKPVTLSCSQTLNHNVMYWYQQKSSQAPKLLFHYYDKDFNNEADTPDNFQSRRPNTSFCFLDIRSPGLGDTAMYLCATSRVSTLITDTQYFGPGTRLTVL.

The V gene is TRBV5-1, the J gene TRBJ2-5; D is unclear. This CDR3 is 13 amino acids long. Deletions cut 5 bases from V and 2 bases from J, with 10 bases between. Germline V gene lookup returns CDR1 SGHRS and CDR2 YFSETQ. The CDR3 bases are TGCGCCAGCAGTATCCGGGTACAAGAGACCCAGTACTTC. This sequence encodes CASSIRVQETQYF.

The chain has TRBV7-2 and TRBJ2-1, with TRBD2 identical over 9 bases. Losses at the gene ends were 0 bases for V and 8 bases for J; bases not matched to a gene: 5. The germline CDR1 and CDR2 sequences are SGHTA and FQGNSA. This CDR3 is built from 15 residues. The CDR3: CASSLAGLAFDEQFF. The CDR3 DNA reads as TGTGCCAGCAGCTTAGCGGGACTAGCTTTCGATGAGCAGTTCTTC.

The rearrangement joins TRBV9 to TRBJ2-5; 8 nucleotides line up with TRBD2. V lost 0 bases and J lost 2; bases outside the gene matches: 3. Germline loops: CDR1 SGDLS, CDR2 YYNGEE. This CDR3 has 15 residues. CDR3 loop: CASSVVAGGQETQYF. CDR3 in DNA: TGTGCCAGCAGCGTAGTGGCGGGAGGACAAGAGACCCAGTACTTC.

CDR3 in DNA: TGTGCCAGCAGCCCCCGGGACAAGAGCTCCTACGAGCAGTACTTC. Encoded protein: CASSPRDKSSYEQYF. This chain joins TRBV9 and TRBJ2-7; tentatively, D is TRBD1 (6 bases). Trimming pared 4 bases from V and 0 bases from J, leaving 14 bases between. CDR1 SGDLS and CDR2 YYNGEE come from the germline V gene. This CDR3 is built from 15 residues.

The CDR3 sequence is CASSVSYEQYF. Written as DNA, the CDR3 is TGTGCCAGCTCTGTATCGTACGAGCAGTACTTC. This chain joins TRBV18 and TRBJ2-7; no clear D. CDR3 length equals 11 residues. The germline V gene has CDR1 KGHSH and CDR2 LQKENI. With 6 bases removed from V and 4 bases from J, the gap between germline ends came to 7 bases.

V is TRBV7-9 and J is TRBJ1-1; the D gene is possibly TRBD1 (5 bases). The V and J ends lost 3 bases and 1 base respectively, with 12 bases between them. Per the germline V gene, CDR1 is SEHNR and CDR2 is FQNEAQ (reference sequence). The CDR3 has 15 amino acids. This chain's CDR3 is CASSFGGGANTEAFF. The CDR3 DNA is TGTGCCAGCAGCTTCGGAGGAGGGGCGAACACTGAAGCTTTCTTT.

CDR3 sequence: CANRDSSYEQYF. As DNA, the CDR3 is TGCGCCAATCGGGACAGCTCCTACGAGCAGTACTTC. The V gene is TRBV10-1, the J gene TRBJ2-7; 7 bases align to TRBD1. Germline CDR1 WNHNN, CDR2 SYGVQD (reference sequence). Germline trimming cut 10 bases from V and 0 bases from J; bases unmatched to any gene: 3. There are 12 residues in the CDR3.

V is TRBV19 and J is TRBJ1-2; TRBD1 might be the D (5 bases). V lost 7 bases and J lost 6, with 15 bases in between. This CDR3 has 13 amino acids. The germline V gene encodes CDR1 LNHDA and CDR2 SQIVND (reference sequence). CDR3: CASTWTGGDGYTF. The CDR3 region has the DNA TGTGCCAGTACCTGGACCGGGGGGGATGGCTACACCTTC. The complete variable domain, with remaining parts taken from reference TRBV19 and TRBJ1-2, reads DGGITQSPKYLFRKEGQNVTLSCEQNLNHDAMYWYRQDPGQGLRLIYYSQIVNDFQKGDIAEGYSVSREKKESFPLTVTSAQKNPTAFYLCASTWTGGDGYTFGSGTRLTVV.

The chain links TRBV6-4 to TRBJ2-2, with D tentatively TRBD2 (6 bases). The V and J ends lost 0 bases and 5 bases respectively, with 7 bases between them. The CDR3 length is 14 residues. CDR1 and CDR2 from the germline V gene are MRHNA and SNTAGT. CDR3 region: CASSDSSGTGELFF. The CDR3, as DNA: TGTGCCAGCAGTGACTCGAGCGGGACCGGGGAGCTGTTTTTT.

The CDR3: CASSGLGYNEQFF. The CDR3 nucleotides are TGTGCCAGTAGCGGACTAGGGTACAATGAGCAGTTCTTC. The chain has TRBV19 and TRBJ2-1, with TRBD2 identical over 7 bases. Germline V gives CDR1 LNHDA, CDR2 SQIVND (reference sequence). The CDR3 loop spans 13 amino acids. Losses at the gene ends were 6 bases for V and 4 bases for J; bases not matched to a gene: 3.